This TCR beta chain comes out of a study of identical twins. Overall study findings and caveats: Cross-sectional statistics, not tracking of the same donors, supported the conclusions. In zero-insertion analyses, partial confounding could arise from invariant MAIT and iNKT cells.

Concerning this clonotype itself: The antigen is undetermined.

One entry per CDR3 protein results from TCRdb running MiXCR on the 5' RACE reads. The sample comprises hundreds of thousands of distinct CDR3 sequences, around 6% of which are singletons, and around 2% rests with the top ten. The V and J ends lost 1 base and 8 bases respectively, with 8 bases between them. The CDR3 is made up of 12 amino acids. The germline gives CDR1 SNHLY, CDR2 FYNNEI. Sequencing input: naive T cells sorted from blood. The origin of this receptor is a man in his late teens or twenties in good health. The chain has TRBV2 and TRBJ1-2, with D possibly being TRBD1 (5 bases). The CDR3 DNA sequence: TGTGCCAGCAGTGAAGGGGGCCGGGGCTACACCTTC. Translated, it gives CASSEGGRGYTF.